The 21 T cell receptor beta chains reported below all come from one sample, sequenced in a study of T cell responses to AZD1222 COVID-19 vaccine. Clones were sequenced by immunoSEQ multiplex PCR, and TCRdb holds only the in-frame ones, with some missing. The table has 100,000 to 140,000 clones, about 85% seen once. The sample was peripheral blood, taken 28 days after the second AZD1222 dose. These receptor sequences come from an adult who received the AZD1222 COVID-19 vaccine.

The chain recombines TRBV28 with TRBJ2-7, with D perhaps TRBD2 (6 bases). V lost 1 base to trimming and J lost 12 bases, with 22 bases between them. Germline lookup yields CDR1 MDHEN and CDR2 SYDVKM. The CDR3 is made up of 15 amino acids. The CDR3 nucleotides read TGTGCCAGCAGTTTATCGGGGCAGCCTTACGCGGAGGGGTACTTC. Protein: CASSLSGQPYAEGYF.

The chain joins TRBV7-9 to TRBJ1-1; 10 bases line up with TRBD1. The CDR3 runs to 17 residues. The germline V gene has CDR1 SEHNR and CDR2 FQNEAQ (reference sequence). The J segment lost 1 base and the V segment lost 5 bases, leaving 10 bases of the junction unmatched. The DNA of the CDR3 is TGTGCCAGCAGCCCATTGTTGGGACAGGGGCGGAACACTGAAGCTTTCTTT. Translation gives CASSPLLGQGRNTEAFF.

This chain uses TRBV4-3 with TRBJ1-4; 8 bases fit TRBD1. Trimming removed 5 bases from V and 7 bases from J; junction bases left unmatched: 12. The CDR3 runs to 16 residues. The germline V gene has CDR1 LGHNA and CDR2 YSLEER. The CDR3 is CASSARDRSVGEKLFF. CDR3 bases: TGCGCCAGCAGCGCCCGGGACAGGAGTGTAGGTGAAAAACTGTTTTTT.

The chain recombines TRBV10-3 with TRBJ2-7, with D unclear. Trimming cost V 4 bases and J 1 base, with 5 bases left between them. The CDR3 contains 12 residues. Germline CDR1 and CDR2: ENHRY and SYGVKD. CDR3 loop: CAISGQSYEQYF. CDR3 coding DNA: TGTGCCATCAGTGGCCAGTCCTACGAGCAGTACTTC.

With regard to this clone: The germline gene is not matched at one end of the junction; a read error may be the cause. V is TRBV5-6 and J is TRBJ2-5; 11 nucleotides agree with TRBD2. The CDR3 has 15 amino acids. Germline CDR1 and CDR2: SGHDT and YYEEEE. The CDR3 region has the DNA TGTGCCAGCAGCGGGAGACTAGCGGGGCAAGGGACCCAGTACTTC. Translation: CASSGRLAGQGTQYF.

CDR3 residues: CASSSRTVPRSYEQYF. In nucleotides, the CDR3 is TGTGCCAGCAGCTCACGGACAGTCCCCAGATCCTACGAGCAGTACTTC. The chain joins TRBV13 to TRBJ2-7; D possibly corresponds to TRBD1 (6 bases). The length of the CDR3 is 16 residues. Trimming removed 4 bases at V and 1 base at J, with 17 bases between. Germline V lookup: CDR1 PRHDT, CDR2 FYEKMQ (reference sequence).

This sequence joins TRBV18 and TRBJ1-5; D perhaps matches TRBD1 (6 bases). V dropped 11 bases and J dropped 0 bases, with 11 bases sitting between them. The germline V gene has CDR1 KGHSH and CDR2 LQKENI. This CDR3 is 13 amino acids long. The DNA of the CDR3 is TGTGCCTCAGGGGTGTATAGCAATCAGCCCCAGCATTTT. Translating it yields CASGVYSNQPQHF.

V and J are TRBV7-9 and TRBJ1-6; D remains unclear. The ends were cut back, 0 bases at V and 0 bases at J, with 9 bases in the middle. The germline V gene encodes CDR1 SEHNR and CDR2 FQNEAQ (reference sequence). The CDR3 length is 17 residues. As DNA, the CDR3 is TGTGCCAGCAGCTTAGCCGGCCGATCCTCCTATAATTCACCCCTCCACTTT. Protein product: CASSLAGRSSYNSPLHF. Looking up the rest from reference TRBV7-9 and TRBJ1-6 gives the full variable domain: DTGVSQNPRHKITKRGQNVTFRCDPISEHNRLYWYRQTLGQGPEFLTYFQNEAQLEKSRLLSDRFSAERPKGSFSTLEIQRTEQGDSAMYLCASSLAGRSSYNSPLHFGNGTRLTVT.

The rearrangement uses TRBV5-1 and TRBJ1-2, with a weak D call TRBD1 (5 bases). In germline, CDR1 is SGHRS, CDR2 YFSETQ. This CDR3 spans 17 amino acids. V lost 4 bases to trimming and J lost 1 base, with 20 bases between them. CDR3 DNA sequence: TGCGCCAGCAGCCTCCGGGACGCGACCCTTTTTAACTATGGCTACACCTTC. This gives the protein CASSLRDATLFNYGYTF.

The chain employs TRBV6-5 and TRBJ1-2; 7 bases are shared with TRBD1. The length of the CDR3 is 12 residues. With V trimmed by 8 bases and J by 8 bases, 8 bases remained unmatched. Germline V CDR1 and CDR2: MNHEY, SVGAGI. The CDR3 is CASREGAKGYTF. The CDR3 DNA reads TGTGCCAGCCGAGAGGGGGCGAAGGGCTACACCTTC.

The genes are TRBV6-4 and TRBJ1-2; D ambiguous. V lost 9 bases and J lost 0, with 8 bases in between. Germline assignment: CDR1 MRHNA and CDR2 SNTAGT. This CDR3 is built from 12 residues. For the CDR3, the DNA is TGTGCCAGGAGACCTACTAACTATGGCTACACCTTC. It encodes CARRPTNYGYTF.

This clone was seen a few times. The chain recombines TRBV10-3 with TRBJ1-5, with TRBD1 identical over 7 bases. The CDR3 has 15 residues. Germline trimming cut 0 bases from V and 6 bases from J; bases unmatched to any gene: 5. Germline loops: CDR1 ENHRY, CDR2 SYGVKD. CDR3 residues: CAISESRRGPQPQHF. CDR3 nucleotides: TGTGCCATCAGTGAGTCGAGGAGGGGGCCTCAGCCCCAGCATTTT.

The rearrangement links TRBV5-1 to TRBJ1-4, with D possibly TRBD1 on 6 matching bases. This CDR3 contains 15 residues. The V gene lost 4 bases and the J gene lost 1 base, with 11 bases spanning the gap. Germline V gene sequence: CDR1 SGHRS, CDR2 YFSETQ. The CDR3 loop reads CASSKYRETNEKLFF. CDR3 DNA sequence: TGCGCCAGCAGCAAATACAGGGAAACTAATGAAAAACTGTTTTTT.

The V call is TRBV30, the J call TRBJ2-7, with unresolved D. Per germline, CDR1 GTSNPN and CDR2 SVGIG (reference sequence). The CDR3 is 12 residues long. V lost 3 bases and J lost 2, with 8 bases in between. CDR3 loop: CAWSGPAYEQYF. CDR3 bases: TGTGCCTGGAGCGGACCGGCCTACGAGCAGTACTTC.

The chain couples TRBV9 to TRBJ2-5, with D unresolved. Trimming took off 3 bases at V and 5 bases at J, with 17 bases between the two ends. Germline assignment: CDR1 SGDLS and CDR2 YYNGEE. The CDR3 loop spans 15 amino acids. The CDR3, as DNA: TGTGCCAGCAGCGCCCGACCCGTCCCTGGGGAGACCCAGTACTTC. Its protein is CASSARPVPGETQYF.

This chain connects TRBV6-5 to TRBJ1-5, with no clear D. CDR3 size: 14 residues. V dropped 6 bases and J dropped 3 bases, with 12 bases sitting between them. CDR1 is MNHEY and CDR2 is SVGAGI in the germline V gene. CDR3 residues: CASSLGRNNQPQHF. CDR3 DNA sequence: TGTGCCAGCAGCCTCGGGAGAAACAATCAGCCCCAGCATTTT.

This clone was counted once. This chain uses TRBV6-2 or TRBV6-3 with TRBJ2-5; 7 bases are shared with TRBD1. Germline CDR1 MNHEY, CDR2 SVGEGT. The V gene end was trimmed by 5 bases and the J gene end by 4 bases; junction bases not matched to a gene: 16. This CDR3 contains 17 residues. CDR3: CASSHPRLTGRRETQYF. CDR3 DNA: TGTGCCAGCAGTCACCCCAGACTGACAGGGCGGCGAGAGACCCAGTACTTC.

This clone was seen only a few times. The DNA for the CDR3 is TGTGCCAGCAGCCTAAGGACTAGCGGTCACACCGGGGAGCTGTTTTTT. It codes for CASSLRTSGHTGELFF. V gene TRBV7-8 combines with J gene TRBJ2-2; TRBD2 matches 10 bases. Looked up from germline, CDR1 is SGHVS and CDR2 is FQNEAQ. CDR3 length equals 16 residues. J lost 3 bases, V lost 5 bases, and 6 bases had no gene match.

This chain links TRBV5-1 with TRBJ1-3, with 8 bases identical to TRBD1. The CDR3 totals 15 residues. Germline V gene sequence: CDR1 SGHRS, CDR2 YFSETQ. With 1 base clipped from V and 3 bases from J, the junction kept 3 bases outside the gene matches. DNA of the CDR3: TGCGCCAGCAGCTTGCAGGGGGCAATTGGAAACACCATATATTTT. As protein: CASSLQGAIGNTIYF.

The chain has TRBV11-2 and TRBJ2-2; TRBD2 matches at 13 bases. With 5 bases clipped from V and 7 bases from J, the junction kept 10 bases outside the gene matches. The CDR3 runs 17 residues. Germline V gene data show CDR1 as SGHAT and CDR2 as FQNNGV. CDR3 in DNA: TGTGCCAGCAGCCCTCGACTAGCGGGGGGACGGAACGGGGAGCTGTTTTTT. Its protein product is CASSPRLAGGRNGELFF. The variable domain in full, completed from reference TRBV11-2 and TRBJ2-2, reads EAGVAQSPRYKIIEKRQSVAFWCNPISGHATLYWYQQILGQGPKLLIQFQNNGVVDDSQLPKDRFSAERLKGVDSTLKIQPAKLEDSAVYLCASSPRLAGGRNGELFFGEGSRLTVL.

This chain uses TRBV5-1 with TRBJ2-7, with a possible D match to TRBD1 (6 bases). The CDR3 has 14 residues. V lost 4 bases to trimming and J lost 1 base, with 12 bases between them. The germline CDR1 and CDR2 sequences are SGHRS and YFSETQ. CDR3 loop: CASSVRDKSYEQYF. The CDR3 DNA reads TGCGCCAGCAGCGTGAGGGACAAATCCTACGAGCAGTACTTC.